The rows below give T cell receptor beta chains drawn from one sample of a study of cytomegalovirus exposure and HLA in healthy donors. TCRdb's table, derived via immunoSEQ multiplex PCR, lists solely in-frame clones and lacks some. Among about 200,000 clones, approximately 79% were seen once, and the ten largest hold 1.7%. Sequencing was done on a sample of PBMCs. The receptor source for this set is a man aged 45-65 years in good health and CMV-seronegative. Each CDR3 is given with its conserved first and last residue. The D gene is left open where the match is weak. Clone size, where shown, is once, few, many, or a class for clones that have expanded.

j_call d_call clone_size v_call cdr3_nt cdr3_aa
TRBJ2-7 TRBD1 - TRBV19 TGTGCCAGTAGCGGACAGGACTCCTACGAGCAGTACTTC CASSGQDSYEQYF
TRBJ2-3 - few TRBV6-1 TGTGCCAGCAGTGCCGGTTCGGGCACAGATACGCAGTATTTT CASSAGSGTDTQYF
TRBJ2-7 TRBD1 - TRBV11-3 TGTGCCAGCAGCTCGAGGGACAGGGGCTCCTACGAGCAGTACTTC CASSSRDRGSYEQYF
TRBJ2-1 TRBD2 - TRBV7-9 TGTGCCAGCAGTCAATCCCCTAGCGGGAGGGACAATGAGCAGTTCTTC CASSQSPSGRDNEQFF
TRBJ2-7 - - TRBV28 TGTGCCAGCAGCCATGGACAAGCCGGCTCCTACGAGCAGTACTTC CASSHGQAGSYEQYF
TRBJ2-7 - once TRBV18 TGTGCCAGCTCACCACTCCCAGAATACGAGCAGTACTTC CASSPLPEYEQYF
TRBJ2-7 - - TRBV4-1 TGCGCCAGCAGCCAAGCAGTAAGGTCTAGCGAGCAGTACTTC CASSQAVRSSEQYF
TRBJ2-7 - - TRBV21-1 TGTGCCAGCAGCAAAGGACTAGCGGGACTCTACGAGCAGTACTTC CASSKGLAGLYEQYF
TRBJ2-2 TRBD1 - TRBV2 TGTGCCAGCAGTGAATTAGGGGGCAACGGGGAGCTGTTTTTT CASSELGGNGELFF
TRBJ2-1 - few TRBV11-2 TGTGCCAGCAGCTTAGAGGGCTGGGAGATCCGCAGCAATGAGCAGTTCTTC CASSLEGWEIRSNEQFF
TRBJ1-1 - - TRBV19 TGTGCCACCACGGGGGGTGGGGGCTTGAACACTGAAGCTTTCTTT CATTGGGGLNTEAFF
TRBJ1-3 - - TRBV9 TGTGCCAGCAGCGTAGACGGCAGGCAGAGCTCTGGAAACACCATATATTTT CASSVDGRQSSGNTIYF
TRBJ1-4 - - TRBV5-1 TGCGCCAGCAGCTCGGACAGACCGTATGAAAAACTGTTTTTT CASSSDRPYEKLFF
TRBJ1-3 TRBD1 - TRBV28 TGTGCCAGCAGTCTACAGGGGGGTTCCGCTGGAAACACCATATATTTT CASSLQGGSAGNTIYF
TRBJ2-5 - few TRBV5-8 TGTGCCAGCAGCTTGGCAGGGTTGGAGACCCAGTACTTC CASSLAGLETQYF
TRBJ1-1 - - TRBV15 TGTGCCACCAGCAGAGACAGGGTCACTGAAGCTTTCTTT CATSRDRVTEAFF